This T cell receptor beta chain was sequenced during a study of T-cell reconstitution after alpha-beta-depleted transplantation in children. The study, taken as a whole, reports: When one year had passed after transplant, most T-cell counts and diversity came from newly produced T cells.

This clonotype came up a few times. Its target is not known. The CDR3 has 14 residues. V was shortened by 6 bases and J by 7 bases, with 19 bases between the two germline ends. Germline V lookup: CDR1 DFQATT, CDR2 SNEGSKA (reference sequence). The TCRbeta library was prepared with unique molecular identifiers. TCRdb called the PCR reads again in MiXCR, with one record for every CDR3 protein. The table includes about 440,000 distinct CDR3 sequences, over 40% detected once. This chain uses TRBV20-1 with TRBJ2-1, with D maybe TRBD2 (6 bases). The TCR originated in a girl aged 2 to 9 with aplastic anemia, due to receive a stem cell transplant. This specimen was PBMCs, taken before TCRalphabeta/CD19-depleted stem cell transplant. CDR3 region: CSATRRAGGNEQFF. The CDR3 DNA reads TGCAGTGCAACGCGGCGGGCTGGGGGGAATGAGCAGTTCTTC.